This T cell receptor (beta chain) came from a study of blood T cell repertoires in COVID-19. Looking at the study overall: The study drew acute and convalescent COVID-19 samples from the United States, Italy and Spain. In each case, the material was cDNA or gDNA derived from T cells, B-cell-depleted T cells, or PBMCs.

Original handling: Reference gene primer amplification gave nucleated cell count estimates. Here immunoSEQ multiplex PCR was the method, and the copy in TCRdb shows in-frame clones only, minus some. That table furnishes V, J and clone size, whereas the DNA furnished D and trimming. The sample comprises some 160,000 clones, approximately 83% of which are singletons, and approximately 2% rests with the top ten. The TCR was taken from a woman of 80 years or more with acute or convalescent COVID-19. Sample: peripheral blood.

CDR3 region: CASSSEVDQPQHF. The DNA of the CDR3 is TGTGCCAGCAGTTCAGAAGTGGATCAGCCCCAGCATTTT. The chain joins TRBV7-2 to TRBJ1-5; D gene unclear. V shed 6 bases and J shed 5 bases, with 11 bases lying between them. CDR1 and CDR2 from the germline V gene are SGHTA and FQGNSA. CDR3 size: 13 residues.